This paragraph covers one T cell receptor beta chain sequence. The antigen remains undetermined. Trimming took off 0 bases at V and 15 bases at J, with 12 bases between the two ends. The CDR3 has 13 amino acids. Per germline, CDR1 LGHNA and CDR2 YSLEER. Profiled with immunoSEQ multiplex PCR; TCRdb holds only in-frame clones, not every one. The data hold 250,000 to 400,000 clones, with 88% observed a single time. The entry originates in a study of cytomegalovirus exposure and HLA in healthy donors. General observations from the study: According to the study, 180 or so TCR beta chains were cytomegalovirus-associated. Cytomegalovirus status was reportedly diagnosed by the classifier with high sensitivity and specificity.

The sequencing sample was made of PBMCs. The chain is built from TRBV4-3 and TRBJ1-6; D not resolved. The clonotype originates from a man between 25 and 39 years old in good health and CMV-seronegative. Here the CDR3 DNA reads TGCGCCAGCAGCCAAGATGCGGGATTTTTCCTCCACTTT. Its protein is CASSQDAGFFLHF.